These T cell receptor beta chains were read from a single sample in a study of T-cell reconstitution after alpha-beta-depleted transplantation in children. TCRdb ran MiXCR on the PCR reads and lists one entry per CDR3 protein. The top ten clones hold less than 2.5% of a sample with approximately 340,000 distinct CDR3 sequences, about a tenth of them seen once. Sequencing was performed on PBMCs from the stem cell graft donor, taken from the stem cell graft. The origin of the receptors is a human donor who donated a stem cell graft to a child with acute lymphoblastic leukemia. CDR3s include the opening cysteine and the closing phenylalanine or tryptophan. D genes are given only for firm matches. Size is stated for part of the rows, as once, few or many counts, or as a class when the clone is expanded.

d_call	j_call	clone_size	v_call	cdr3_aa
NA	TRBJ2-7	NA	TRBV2	CASRDLSAEQYF
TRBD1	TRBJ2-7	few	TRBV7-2	CASSLGRGGPYEQYF
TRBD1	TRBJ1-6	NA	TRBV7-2	CASSLSVGQDNSPLHF
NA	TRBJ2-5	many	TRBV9	CASSPGFLGPDYQETQYF
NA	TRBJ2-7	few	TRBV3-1	CASSQALFYEQYF
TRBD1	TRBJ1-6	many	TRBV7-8	CASSLGQGSSSPLHF
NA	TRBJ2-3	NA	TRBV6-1	CASQNRGRTDTQYF
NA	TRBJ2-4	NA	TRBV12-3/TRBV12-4	CASSFVAKNIQYF
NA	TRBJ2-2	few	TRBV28	CASSLSISGVRSGNPNTGELFF
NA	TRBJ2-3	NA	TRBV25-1	CASSEGRSTDTQYF
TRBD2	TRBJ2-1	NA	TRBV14	CASSPSGAGSYNEQFF
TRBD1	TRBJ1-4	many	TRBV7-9	CASSSGQQNEKLFF
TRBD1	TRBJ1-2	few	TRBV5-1	CASSWTGSPYGYTF
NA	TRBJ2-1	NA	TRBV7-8	CASQPPIYNEQFF
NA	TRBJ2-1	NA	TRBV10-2	CASSVGTTPIDEQFF
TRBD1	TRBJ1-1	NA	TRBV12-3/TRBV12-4	CASTKNEGARLAFF
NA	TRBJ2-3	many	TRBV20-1	CSARDPRVGTDTQYF
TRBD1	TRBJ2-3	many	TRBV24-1	CATSVRDRGLASTDTQYF
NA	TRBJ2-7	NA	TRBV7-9	CASTADHPYEQYF
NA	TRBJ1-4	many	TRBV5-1	CASSLEAASNEKLFF
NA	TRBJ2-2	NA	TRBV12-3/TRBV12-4	CASSLNGAGELFF
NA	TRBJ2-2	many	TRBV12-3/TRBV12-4	CASSSPRVTGELFF